This TCR beta chain was obtained from a study of beta chain features in type 1 diabetes. This clone has just a few counts. The whole isolated RNA underwent reverse transcription, so sequencing captured expressed TCRB transcripts. This table comes from immunoSEQ multiplex PCR, and its TCRdb copy is limited to in-frame clones, with some not included. The table has over 120,000 clones, about 9.4% seen once. Source material: naive CD4+ T cells from blood. This clonotype originated in a man aged 18 to 30 in good health.

The CDR3, as DNA: TGTGCCAGCAGCTTAACTAGCGGCTCCTACGAGCAGTACTTC. This codes for CASSLTSGSYEQYF. The chain carries TRBV5-4 and TRBJ2-7, with 8 bases that match TRBD2. The CDR3 covers 14 residues. Germline trimming cut 2 bases from V and 0 bases from J; bases unmatched to any gene: 1. Germline V lookup: CDR1 SGHNT, CDR2 YYREEE (reference sequence).